The 27 T cell receptor beta chains reported below all come from one sample, sequenced in a study of Graves' ophthalmopathy and Graves' hyperthyroidism. Amplification targeted the TCR beta CDR3 regions, with RNA transcripts as the source material. The first round was an RT-PCR with HTBI primers, and the second round was a multiplex PCR. From the multiplex PCR reads, TCRdb called clonotypes with MiXCR, one entry per CDR3 protein. The table lists around 1,200,000 distinct CDR3 sequences, about 38% of them singletons, with approximately 12% in the top ten. The material sequenced was peripheral blood or thyroid tissue (not recorded which). Receptors originate from an adult man with Graves' hyperthyroidism.

In this sample, this clonotype turned up many times. The chain employs TRBV10-3 and TRBJ2-5; TRBD2 matches 8 bases. The CDR3 is 13 amino acids. CDR1 is ENHRY, CDR2 SYGVKD, per germline. V lost 4 bases and J lost 5; bases outside the gene matches: 3. CDR3 nucleotide sequence: TGTGCCATCAGTGTTAGCGGGACGGAGACCCAGTACTTC. This translates into CAISVSGTETQYF.

This chain's CDR3 is CASSPGQETPLHF. The CDR3 DNA follows: TGTGCCAGCAGCCCTGGACAGGAGACACCCCTCCACTTT. The V and J genes are TRBV7-2 and TRBJ1-6, with 7 nucleotides matching TRBD1. Germline V CDR1 and CDR2: SGHTA, FQGNSA. This CDR3 has 13 residues. J lost 11 bases, V lost 5 bases, and 6 bases had no gene match.

This chain uses TRBV20-1 with TRBJ2-5; the D call may be TRBD1 or TRBD2 (5 bases each). CDR1 and CDR2 (germline): DFQATT, SNEGSKA (reference sequence). The length of the CDR3 is 16 residues. V lost 0 bases and J lost 1, with 15 bases in between. The CDR3 DNA reads TGCAGTGCTAGAGATCCGAGGGGACCGTTCCAAGAGACCCAGTACTTC. It yields the protein CSARDPRGPFQETQYF.

In this sample, this clonotype turned up many times. The CDR3 is CASSIAAGTRGSGANVLTF. The CDR3 nucleotides are TGTGCCAGTAGTATAGCCGCCGGGACACGGGGCTCGGGGGCCAACGTCCTGACTTTC. The chain has TRBV19 and TRBJ2-6; tentative D call: TRBD1 (6 bases). Trimming took 1 base from V and 4 from J, leaving 20 bases between them. Germline assignment: CDR1 LNHDA and CDR2 SQIVND (reference sequence). The CDR3 has 19 amino acids. The full variable domain, in which reference TRBV19 and TRBJ2-6 provide the parts outside the CDR3, is DGGITQSPKYLFRKEGQNVTLSCEQNLNHDAMYWYRQDPGQGLRLIYYSQIVNDFQKGDIAEGYSVSREKKESFPLTVTSAQKNPTAFYLCASSIAAGTRGSGANVLTFGAGSRLTVL.

CDR3 nucleotides: TGTGCCAGCACCCACTCGGGACAGGGAAGATCACCCCTCCACTTT. The encoded protein is CASTHSGQGRSPLHF. The V call is TRBV19, the J call TRBJ1-6, with 9 bases matching TRBD1. This CDR3 region has 15 residues. Germline-derived CDR1 and CDR2 are LNHDA and SQIVND (reference sequence). The V gene end was trimmed by 9 bases and the J gene end by 10 bases; junction bases not matched to a gene: 13.

There are many counts of this clonotype. The rearrangement uses TRBV6-5 and TRBJ2-5; D is undetermined. The length of the CDR3 is 11 residues. V was shortened by 4 bases and J by 7 bases, with 7 bases between the two germline ends. Germline CDR1 and CDR2: MNHEY and SVGAGI. The CDR3, as DNA: TGTGCCAGCAGTTCCATGTGGACCCAGTACTTC. Its protein product is CASSSMWTQYF.

The chain links TRBV7-8 to TRBJ1-1, with 8 bases matching TRBD1. The CDR3 spans 17 residues. V dropped 6 bases and J dropped 0; count of bases not matched to a gene: 12. CDR1 is SGHVS and CDR2 is FQNEAQ in the germline V gene. CDR3 coding DNA: TGTGCCAGCAGTTTTCCCGCGGGGACAGGATTGAACACTGAAGCTTTCTTT. Protein sequence: CASSFPAGTGLNTEAFF.

The sample holds many counts of this clonotype. The V call is TRBV12-3 or TRBV12-4, the J call TRBJ2-5; possibly TRBD2 for D (7 bases). V was shortened by 8 bases and J by 1 base, with 11 bases between the two germline ends. This CDR3 contains 13 residues. The DNA of the CDR3 is TGTGCCAGCCGGGGAGGGGGCCAAGAGACCCAGTACTTC. This gives the protein CASRGGGQETQYF.

This clonotype was seen repeatedly, ten times or more. The chain carries TRBV7-8 and TRBJ2-3; D not certain. Germline values: CDR1 SGHVS, CDR2 FQNEAQ. V was cut by 3 bases and J by 1 base, with 8 bases left in between. This CDR3 comprises 14 residues. CDR3 in DNA: TGTGCCAGCAGCTTCAACGCGGGCACAGATACGCAGTATTTT. It yields the protein CASSFNAGTDTQYF.

This clonotype was recorded many times. The V call is TRBV19, the J call TRBJ1-5; weak D call: TRBD1 (5 bases). Trimming shortened V by 3 bases and J by 5 bases, and 17 bases separated the two germline ends. The CDR3 spans 16 residues. CDR1 is LNHDA, CDR2 SQIVND, per germline (reference sequence). CDR3 bases: TGTGCCAGTAGTATGGGACTGGCTTACGCTCATCAGCCCCAGCATTTT. This sequence encodes CASSMGLAYAHQPQHF.

With regard to this clonotype: Germline is not matched at one junction end, which may reflect a read error. The chain joins TRBV7-9 to TRBJ2-7; 8 nucleotides line up with TRBD1. Germline lookup yields CDR1 SEHNR and CDR2 FQNEAQ (reference sequence). The CDR3 length is 17 residues. The CDR3 loop reads CASSFSPPTGASNEQYF. The CDR3 bases are TGTGCCAGCAGCTTTAGCCCCCCGACAGGGGCCTCCAACGAGCAGTACTTC.

The rearrangement links TRBV25-1 to TRBJ1-3, with 7 nucleotides matching TRBD1. There are 13 residues in the CDR3. The germline CDR1 and CDR2 sequences are MGHDK and SYGVNS. The CDR3: CARSLTGGNTIYF. The CDR3 DNA follows: TGTGCTAGATCCCTGACAGGGGGAAACACCATATATTTT.

V gene TRBV19 combines with J gene TRBJ1-3, with no clear D. This CDR3 region has 15 residues. Germline V gives CDR1 LNHDA, CDR2 SQIVND (reference sequence). Deletions cut 4 bases from V and 2 bases from J, with 12 bases between. The CDR3 bases are TGTGCCAGTAGTAAGCCCGGATCAACTGGAAACACCATATATTTT. Amino acids: CASSKPGSTGNTIYF.

This clonotype occurred many times. V gene TRBV7-2 combines with J gene TRBJ2-7, with TRBD2 identical over 8 bases. From germline, CDR1 is SGHTA and CDR2 FQGNSA. V lost 2 bases and J lost 4; bases outside the gene matches: 7. This CDR3 contains 15 residues. The CDR3 DNA reads as TGTGCCAGCAGCTTACGGCCGGGAGGGTGGTACGAGCAGTACTTC. This encodes CASSLRPGGWYEQYF.

The chain employs TRBV10-3 and TRBJ1-2, with D perhaps TRBD1 (6 bases). The ends were cut back, 5 bases at V and 5 bases at J, with 9 bases in the middle. Per the germline V gene, CDR1 is ENHRY and CDR2 is SYGVKD. CDR3 size: 12 residues. The CDR3 sequence is CAISNRDYGYTF. The CDR3 DNA reads TGTGCCATCAGTAACAGGGATTATGGCTACACCTTC.

The chain combines TRBV25-1 with TRBJ1-2; a possible D gene is TRBD1 (6 bases). CDR1 MGHDK and CDR2 SYGVNS come from the germline V gene. The CDR3 totals 14 residues. V lost 8 bases, J lost 2 bases, and 15 bases lay in between. CDR3 DNA: TGTGCCAGCGTTGAAAGGGACACCAACTATGGCTACACCTTC. It encodes CASVERDTNYGYTF.

The chain joins TRBV25-1 to TRBJ2-6; D is unclear. The CDR3 spans 17 residues. The V and J ends lost 6 bases and 0 bases respectively, with 15 bases between them. Germline V CDR1 and CDR2: MGHDK, SYGVNS. CDR3 sequence reads: CASSHDGQISGANVLTF. In nucleotides, the CDR3 is TGTGCCAGCAGCCACGATGGGCAGATCTCTGGGGCCAACGTCCTGACTTTC.

Notes on this clonotype: This could be a read error, since a much larger clone is one nucleotide away. As DNA, the CDR3 is TGTGCCAGCAGTTACTGGGCGGAAGAGACCCAGTACTTC. Translation: CASSYWAEETQYF. The gene calls are TRBV6-6 and TRBJ2-5, with D unresolved. The germline gives CDR1 MNHNY, CDR2 SVGAGI (reference sequence). The CDR3 covers 13 residues. V was shortened by 1 base and J by 3 bases, with 6 bases between the two germline ends.

The table lists this clonotype with many counts. V gene TRBV7-8 combines with J gene TRBJ2-7; tentatively, D is TRBD2 (6 bases). The CDR3 is 17 residues long. Germline CDR1 reads SGHVS; CDR2 reads FQNEAQ. The V end lost 1 base, the J end lost 9 bases, and 25 bases lay between the germline ends. For the CDR3, the DNA is TGTGCCAGCAGCTTAGGGGGAGCGAGCGGGCCCTATTTCGGGCAGTACTTC. Translated: CASSLGGASGPYFGQYF.

This chain joins TRBV10-3 and TRBJ2-7; 9 nucleotides match TRBD2. V was clipped by 0 bases and J by 7 bases; unmatched bases: 7. The CDR3 has 15 amino acids. Germline loops: CDR1 ENHRY, CDR2 SYGVKD. The CDR3, as DNA: TGTGCCATCAGTGAGTCGGCGGGAGGGCCGAGGGAGCAGTACTTC. Residues: CAISESAGGPREQYF.

Many counts were recorded for this clonotype. The chain joins TRBV20-1 to TRBJ2-7, with D unresolved. V dropped 0 bases and J dropped 4 bases, with 13 bases sitting between them. The V gene's germline CDR1 is DFQATT and CDR2 SNEGSKA (reference sequence). The CDR3 runs to 14 residues. The chain's CDR3 is CSARDGEVSYEQYF. CDR3 nucleotides: TGCAGTGCTAGAGATGGGGAAGTCTCGTACGAGCAGTACTTC.

V gene TRBV28 combines with J gene TRBJ2-5; D may be TRBD1 (5 bases). The germline V and J ends were trimmed by 7 bases and 2 bases, with 17 bases remaining between them. Germline loops: CDR1 MDHEN, CDR2 SYDVKM. The CDR3 runs 15 residues. CDR3 residues: CASTIPGQKQETQYF. CDR3 coding DNA: TGTGCCAGCACCATCCCAGGACAAAAACAAGAGACCCAGTACTTC.

This clonotype was seen a handful of times. Just one base apart from a much larger clone, this may be a read error. This sequence joins TRBV2 and TRBJ1-2, with D possibly being TRBD1 (6 bases). Trimming removed 4 bases from V and 5 bases from J, with 20 bases in between. Looked up from germline, CDR1 is SNHLY and CDR2 is FYNNEI. The CDR3 is 16 amino acids. CDR3 coding DNA: TGTGCCAGCAGTGCGGCATTAGGGGGTGGAAAGTATGGCTACACCTTC. Translated, it gives CASSAALGGGKYGYTF.

This clonotype was detected ten times or more. V usage is TRBV19 and J usage is TRBJ1-4; D uncertain. Germline values: CDR1 LNHDA, CDR2 SQIVND (reference sequence). The CDR3 loop spans 14 amino acids. V lost 7 bases and J 7 bases, leaving 16 bases between the germline ends. The CDR3 protein is CASKRRSGVEKLFF. The CDR3 DNA reads as TGTGCCAGTAAAAGGCGGTCAGGAGTTGAAAAACTGTTTTTT.

This clonotype was seen only a few times. The chain joins TRBV6-5 to TRBJ2-5; D tentatively fits TRBD1 or TRBD2 (5 bases each). V dropped 6 bases and J dropped 3 bases, with 14 bases sitting between them. This CDR3 contains 14 residues. Germline V CDR1 and CDR2: MNHEY, SVGAGI. The CDR3 protein is CASRSGRKKETQYF. The CDR3 bases are TGTGCCAGCAGATCGGGACGGAAAAAAGAGACCCAGTACTTC.

This clonotype was detected many times. The V call is TRBV10-3, the J call TRBJ2-2; no clear D gene. The CDR3 is 14 residues long. Germline CDR1 and CDR2: ENHRY and SYGVKD. V shed 9 bases and J shed 3 bases, with 14 bases lying between them. The CDR3 sequence: CAMLVDADTGELFF. The CDR3 region has the DNA TGTGCCATGCTCGTGGACGCCGACACCGGGGAGCTGTTTTTT.

This clonotype was detected only a few times. A read error is likely, as this CDR3 ends without the conserved phenylalanine or tryptophan. The limits of the CDR3 on the DNA are not certain, so only TCRdb's listed CDR3 is given. J is TRBJ1-3 and V is TRBV12-3 or TRBV12-4. The CDR3 is 8 amino acids long, termini counted. The CDR3 loop is CASRVGAT.